The clone carrying this T cell receptor (beta chain) showed up many times. The sample comes from a study of CD8 T cells in ankylosing spondylitis. A single record per CDR3 protein comes from TCRdb applying MiXCR to the 5' RACE reads. The repertoire holds roughly 100,000 distinct CDR3 sequences, with about 7.7% as singletons. Germline V CDR1 and CDR2: MNHNS, SASEGT. The CDR3 has 13 amino acids. With 7 bases clipped from V and 9 bases from J, the junction kept 6 bases outside the gene matches. The clonotype originates from a male donor with ankylosing spondylitis or in good health (not recorded which). The genes are TRBV6-1 and TRBJ2-1, with 10 bases aligning to TRBD2. The sequencing sample was made of blood, either unsorted or a sorted T cell fraction (not recorded which). Here the CDR3 reads CASTLAGVSEQFF. DNA of the CDR3: TGTGCCAGCACTCTAGCGGGGGTGAGTGAGCAGTTCTTC.